This T cell receptor (beta chain) appears in the sequencing data of a study of CD8 T cells in ankylosing spondylitis (dated by TCRdb to about 2017). Study-level background: The study set out to find disease-linked TCR variants by profiling T cell receptor beta repertoires in ankylosing spondylitis patients and healthy donors. The full study cohort was made up of approximately 27 ankylosing spondylitis patients and fewer than 120 healthy donors. Samples of peripheral blood were taken, and for ankylosing spondylitis patients, synovial fluid was collected as well.

Concerning this clonotype: The antigen this receptor binds is unknown. Base qualities are not recorded, but no much larger clone differs from it by a single base.

These reads were obtained on an Illumina HiSeq 2500. TCR beta libraries were prepared by quantitative 5'-RACE with molecular barcodes. Under the source paper's analysis protocol: Disease-linked TCR variants were identified with a new computational method built on a probabilistic model of VDJ rearrangement. TCRdb reprocessing: public reads trimmed at Q25 with fastp, clones called with MiXCR, in-frame beta chains kept. Entries that share a CDR3 protein sequence are merged under the most common genes and DNA. The V and J calls and clone size are TCRdb's, not the authors'. In all, the sample holds around 490,000 distinct CDR3 sequences, and approximately 5.3% of those were seen once. The ten largest clones represent roughly 3.5% of the sample. Results the study describes overall, beyond this receptor: According to the report, matched synovial fluid samples from ankylosing spondylitis patients were significantly enriched for the disease-linked clones. Blood from ankylosing spondylitis patients appeared to be characterized by a TCR beta motif made up of eight highly homologous amino acid variants. A CD8+ phenotype was shown by the disease-linked clones, which were found at relatively low frequencies in peripheral blood. Some motif variants were previously reported in synovial fluid and blood of reactive arthritis patients, suggesting common disease-initiation mechanisms.

The germline ends are 17 bases apart after V is trimmed by 4 bases and J by 8 bases. From cysteine to phenylalanine, the CDR3 is 14 amino acids long. Only CDR3 DNA remains: 42 bases, in frame from the first base. Looking up the germline V gene yields CDR1 SGHVS and CDR2 FQNEAQ. Sequences were obtained from blood, either unsorted or a sorted T cell fraction (not recorded which). This receptor was identified in a male donor with ankylosing spondylitis. This chain joins TRBV7-8 to TRBJ2-5, and the D gene may be TRBD2, 5 bases matching. The encoded CDR3 is CASSSRSRPGTQYF. The sequenced DNA: TGTGCCAGCAGCTCCCGATCGAGGCCGGGAACCCAGTACTTC. With the portions outside the CDR3 filled from the reference TRBV7-8 and TRBJ2-5 genes, the complete variable region becomes GAGVSQSPRYKVAKRGQDVALRCDPISGHVSLFWYQQALGQGPEFLTYFQNEAQLDKSGLPSDRFFAERPEGSVSTLKIQRTQQEDSAVYLCASSSRSRPGTQYFGPGTRLLVL.